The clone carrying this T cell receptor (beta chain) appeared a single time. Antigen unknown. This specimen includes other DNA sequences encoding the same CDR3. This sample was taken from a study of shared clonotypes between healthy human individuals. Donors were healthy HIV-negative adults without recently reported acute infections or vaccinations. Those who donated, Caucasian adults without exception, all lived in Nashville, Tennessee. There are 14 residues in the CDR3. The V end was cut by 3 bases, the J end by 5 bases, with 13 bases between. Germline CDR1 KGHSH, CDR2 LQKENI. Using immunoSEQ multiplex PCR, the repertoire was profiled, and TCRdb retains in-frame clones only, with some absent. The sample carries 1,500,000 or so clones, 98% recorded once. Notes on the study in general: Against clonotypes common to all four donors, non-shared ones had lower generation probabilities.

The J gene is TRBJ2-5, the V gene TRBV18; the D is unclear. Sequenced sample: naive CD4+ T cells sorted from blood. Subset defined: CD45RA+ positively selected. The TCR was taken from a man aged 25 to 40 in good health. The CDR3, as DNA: TGTGCCAGCTCACCGGGAACAGCTCGGGAGACCCAGTACTTC. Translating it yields CASSPGTARETQYF.